The clone carrying this TCR beta chain has more than one count but fewer than ten. Germline CDR1 reads DFQATT; CDR2 reads SNEGSKA (reference sequence). CDR3 length equals 11 residues. Unmatched junction bases numbered 3, after V lost 4 bases and J lost 7 bases. The record originates from a study of blood T cell repertoires in COVID-19. Study-level background: Both acute and convalescent COVID-19 samples were obtained from the United States, Italy and Spain.

TCRdb keeps only in-frame clones here, not all; method: immunoSEQ multiplex PCR. The data show around 370,000 clones, around nine tenths seen once. The material sequenced was peripheral blood. This clonotype originated in a woman aged 70-85 years with COVID-19, enrolled during active disease. The chain links TRBV20-1 to TRBJ1-1, with 7 bases identical to TRBD1. This CDR3 is CSATRGLEAFF. The CDR3 bases are TGCAGTGCTACAAGGGGGCTTGAAGCTTTCTTT.